This record looks at one TCR beta chain sequence and its context. Its antigen remains unknown. Patients in the hyperthyroidism group, adults aged 18 to 65, were newly diagnosed, under 2 months' duration. No donor had other autoimmune disease, uncontrolled infection, pregnancy or lactation. This entry is derived from a study of Graves' ophthalmopathy and Graves' hyperthyroidism. The authors amplified TCR beta CDR3 regions from RNA transcripts. HTBI-primed first-round RT-PCR preceded second-round multiplex PCR. TCRdb called the multiplex PCR reads again in MiXCR, with one record for every CDR3 protein. Of approximately 1.2 million distinct CDR3 sequences in the sample, approximately 35% were seen once. Study-wide results and limits: Thyroid clonotypes that were expanded above 0.001 frequency mostly also appeared in blood.

Germline CDR1 reads SGDLS; CDR2 reads YYNGEE. The trim removed 4 bases at V and 6 bases at J, leaving 8 bases unmatched. This CDR3 is built from 14 residues. V and J are TRBV9 and TRBJ2-7, with 9 bases matching TRBD2. The sequenced sample consisted of peripheral blood or thyroid tissue (not recorded which). This TCR derives from an adult man with Graves' hyperthyroidism. CDR3 nucleotide sequence: TGTGCCAGCAGCCCAAGCGGGGGGAAGGGCGAGCAGTACTTC. Protein sequence: CASSPSGGKGEQYF. The whole variable domain, filled in from reference TRBV9 and TRBJ2-7, reads DSGVTQTPKHLITATGQRVTLRCSPRSGDLSVYWYQQSLDQGLQFLIQYYNGEERAKGNILERFSAQQFPDLHSELNLSSLELGDSALYFCASSPSGGKGEQYFGPGTRLTVT.